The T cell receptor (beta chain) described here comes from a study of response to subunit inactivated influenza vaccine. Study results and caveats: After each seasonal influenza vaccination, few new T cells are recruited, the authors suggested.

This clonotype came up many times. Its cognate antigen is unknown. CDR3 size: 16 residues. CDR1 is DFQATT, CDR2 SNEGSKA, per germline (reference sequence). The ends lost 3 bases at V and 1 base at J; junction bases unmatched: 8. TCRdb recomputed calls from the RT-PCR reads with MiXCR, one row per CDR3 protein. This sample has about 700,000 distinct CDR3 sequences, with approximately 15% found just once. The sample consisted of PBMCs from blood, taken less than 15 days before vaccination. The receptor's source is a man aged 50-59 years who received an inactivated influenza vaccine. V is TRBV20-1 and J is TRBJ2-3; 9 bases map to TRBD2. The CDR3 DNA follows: TGCAGTGCTAGGTCACTTAGCGGGGGCGGCACAGATACGCAGTATTTT. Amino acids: CSARSLSGGGTDTQYF.